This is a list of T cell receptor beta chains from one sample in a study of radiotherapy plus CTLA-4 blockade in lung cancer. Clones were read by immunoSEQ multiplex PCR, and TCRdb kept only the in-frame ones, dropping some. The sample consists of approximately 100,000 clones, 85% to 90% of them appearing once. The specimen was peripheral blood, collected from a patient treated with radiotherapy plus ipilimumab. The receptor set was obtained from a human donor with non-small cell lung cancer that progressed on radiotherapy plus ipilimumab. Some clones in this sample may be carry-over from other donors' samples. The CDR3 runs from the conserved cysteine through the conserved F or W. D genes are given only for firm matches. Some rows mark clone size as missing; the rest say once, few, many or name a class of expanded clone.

CDR3aa: CSVEDWASGEQETQYF
CDR3nt: TGCAGCGTTGAAGATTGGGCTAGCGGGGAGCAAGAGACCCAGTACTTC
j_gene: TRBJ2-5
abundance: NA
v_gene: TRBV29-1
d_gene: TRBD2

CDR3aa: CAGSLRQGEEKLFF
CDR3nt: TGTGCCGGCAGCCTCCGACAGGGAGAAGAAAAACTGTTTTTT
j_gene: TRBJ1-4
abundance: once
v_gene: TRBV7-2
d_gene: TRBD1

CDR3aa: CASTFQGGDGELFF
CDR3nt: TGTGCCAGCACCTTCCAGGGTGGCGACGGGGAGCTGTTTTTT
j_gene: TRBJ2-2
abundance: NA
v_gene: TRBV27
d_gene: NA

CDR3aa: CASSVQGTDTQYF
CDR3nt: TGTGCCAGCAGTGTTCAGGGCACAGATACGCAGTATTTT
j_gene: TRBJ2-3
abundance: NA
v_gene: TRBV6-4
d_gene: NA

CDR3aa: CASSPRTGPGANVLTF
CDR3nt: TGTGCCAGCAGCCCCCGGACAGGGCCTGGGGCCAACGTCCTGACTTTC
j_gene: TRBJ2-6
abundance: NA
v_gene: TRBV7-6
d_gene: TRBD1

CDR3aa: CASSEYRYQETQYF
CDR3nt: TGTGCCAGCAGTGAATACAGGTACCAAGAGACCCAGTACTTC
j_gene: TRBJ2-5
abundance: NA
v_gene: TRBV25-1
d_gene: NA

CDR3aa: CASGGENYGYTF
CDR3nt: TGTGCCAGCGGGGGAGAGAACTATGGCTACACCTTC
j_gene: TRBJ1-2
abundance: NA
v_gene: TRBV28
d_gene: NA

CDR3aa: CASSQDIAGQGIVGELFF
CDR3nt: TGCGCCAGCAGCCAAGATATAGCGGGACAGGGGATAGTCGGGGAGCTGTTTTTT
j_gene: TRBJ2-2
abundance: NA
v_gene: TRBV4-3
d_gene: TRBD1

CDR3aa: CASSLGQGGNQPQHF
CDR3nt: TGCGCCAGCAGCTTGGGTCAGGGTGGCAATCAGCCCCAGCATTTT
j_gene: TRBJ1-5
abundance: NA
v_gene: TRBV5-1
d_gene: NA

CDR3aa: CASSLTGAVGEQYF
CDR3nt: TGTGCCAGTAGCCTGACAGGGGCGGTGGGCGAGCAGTACTTC
j_gene: TRBJ2-7
abundance: NA
v_gene: TRBV19
d_gene: TRBD1

CDR3aa: CASSPNRGVRPIGGEQYF
CDR3nt: TGTGCCAGCTCCCCGAATCGAGGGGTCCGACCGATTGGGGGCGAGCAGTACTTC
j_gene: TRBJ2-7
abundance: NA
v_gene: TRBV18
d_gene: NA

CDR3aa: CASSLLAVGYTF
CDR3nt: TGTGCCAGCAGCTTATTGGCAGTCGGCTACACCTTC
j_gene: TRBJ1-2
abundance: NA
v_gene: TRBV5-5
d_gene: NA

CDR3aa: CASSPRGAMTEAFF
CDR3nt: TGTGCCAGCAGCCCGCGGGGGGCTATGACTGAAGCTTTCTTT
j_gene: TRBJ1-1
abundance: NA
v_gene: TRBV7-3
d_gene: NA

CDR3aa: CAWSVRLGELNYGYTF
CDR3nt: TGTGCCTGGAGTGTAAGGTTAGGTGAACTTAACTATGGCTACACCTTC
j_gene: TRBJ1-2
abundance: NA
v_gene: TRBV30
d_gene: NA

CDR3aa: CASSPLRSGGSGNTIYF
CDR3nt: TGTGCCAGCAGTCCCCTCCGCTCGGGAGGCTCTGGAAACACCATATATTTT
j_gene: TRBJ1-3
abundance: once
v_gene: TRBV27
d_gene: NA

CDR3aa: CASSPRRGTEAFF
CDR3nt: TGTGCCAGCAGCCCGCGTCGTGGCACTGAAGCTTTCTTT
j_gene: TRBJ1-1
abundance: NA
v_gene: TRBV6-5
d_gene: NA

CDR3aa: CASSVTDRDENIQYF
CDR3nt: TGTGCCAGCAGCGTAACCGACAGGGACGAAAACATTCAGTACTTC
j_gene: TRBJ2-4
abundance: NA
v_gene: TRBV9
d_gene: TRBD1

CDR3aa: CASRTGGTEAFF
CDR3nt: TGTGCCAGTAGAACAGGGGGCACTGAAGCTTTCTTT
j_gene: TRBJ1-1
abundance: NA
v_gene: TRBV28
d_gene: TRBD1

CDR3aa: CATDRTADYAFF
CDR3nt: TGTGCCACCGACAGGACAGCGGATTATGCTTTCTTT
j_gene: TRBJ1-1
abundance: NA
v_gene: TRBV2
d_gene: NA

CDR3aa: CASSDTAAVGDTQYF
CDR3nt: TGTGCCAGCAGTGATACCGCGGCAGTCGGAGATACGCAGTATTTT
j_gene: TRBJ2-3
abundance: NA
v_gene: TRBV6-1
d_gene: NA

CDR3aa: CASSYFGETYEQYF
CDR3nt: TGTGCCAGCAGTTATTTCGGGGAAACCTACGAGCAGTACTTC
j_gene: TRBJ2-7
abundance: NA
v_gene: TRBV2
d_gene: NA

CDR3aa: CASRSYGELFF
CDR3nt: TGCGCCAGCAGAAGCTACGGGGAGCTGTTTTTT
j_gene: TRBJ2-2
abundance: NA
v_gene: TRBV5-1
d_gene: NA

CDR3aa: CASSWTGAQPQHF
CDR3nt: TGTGCCAGCAGCTGGACAGGGGCTCAGCCCCAGCATTTT
j_gene: TRBJ1-5
abundance: NA
v_gene: TRBV7-9
d_gene: TRBD1

CDR3aa: CASSLRGPKETQYF
CDR3nt: TGTGCCAGCAGCTTAAGGGGACCAAAAGAGACCCAGTACTTC
j_gene: TRBJ2-5
abundance: NA
v_gene: TRBV7-3
d_gene: NA

CDR3aa: CASSPWQGRSTDTQYF
CDR3nt: TGTGCCAGCAGCCCCTGGCAGGGCAGATCCACAGATACGCAGTATTTT
j_gene: TRBJ2-3
abundance: once
v_gene: TRBV7-3
d_gene: NA

CDR3aa: CASSPRTSGYTDTQYF
CDR3nt: TGTGCCAGCAGCCCGCGGACTAGCGGATACACAGATACGCAGTATTTT
j_gene: TRBJ2-3
abundance: NA
v_gene: TRBV11-1
d_gene: TRBD2

CDR3aa: CASSEGAPISGANVLTF
CDR3nt: TGTGCCAGCAGTGAAGGGGCACCAATCTCTGGGGCCAACGTCCTGACTTTC
j_gene: TRBJ2-6
abundance: NA
v_gene: TRBV2
d_gene: NA

CDR3aa: CASSFQGANYGYTF
CDR3nt: TGTGCCAGCAGCTTCCAGGGGGCCAACTATGGCTACACCTTC
j_gene: TRBJ1-2
abundance: few
v_gene: TRBV5-5
d_gene: TRBD1

CDR3aa: CASSLLSLRGLYRNEQFF
CDR3nt: TGTGCCAGCAGCCTTCTTTCCCTAAGGGGGCTCTATAGGAATGAGCAGTTCTTC
j_gene: TRBJ2-1
abundance: NA
v_gene: TRBV7-2
d_gene: TRBD1

CDR3aa: CASSSGAETQYF
CDR3nt: TGTGCCAGCAGCTCCGGGGCAGAGACCCAGTACTTC
j_gene: TRBJ2-5
abundance: NA
v_gene: TRBV7-2
d_gene: NA

CDR3aa: CASSIGEPQHF
CDR3nt: TGTGCCAGTAGTATCGGAGAGCCCCAGCATTTT
j_gene: TRBJ1-5
abundance: NA
v_gene: TRBV19
d_gene: NA

CDR3aa: CASSLTWGQDEQYF
CDR3nt: TGTGCCAGCAGCTTGACGTGGGGTCAAGACGAGCAGTACTTC
j_gene: TRBJ2-7
abundance: NA
v_gene: TRBV5-4
d_gene: NA

CDR3aa: CASPNRGATGELFF
CDR3nt: TGTGCCAGCCCCAACCGGGGTGCCACCGGGGAGCTGTTTTTT
j_gene: TRBJ2-2
abundance: NA
v_gene: TRBV6-4
d_gene: NA

CDR3aa: CASSVGSGTGGGYGYTF
CDR3nt: TGTGCCAGCAGCGTAGGATCCGGGACAGGGGGCGGCTATGGCTACACCTTC
j_gene: TRBJ1-2
abundance: NA
v_gene: TRBV9
d_gene: TRBD1

CDR3aa: CASSLDDRGIHGSPLHF
CDR3nt: TGTGCCAGTAGTTTGGACGACAGGGGTATCCATGGGTCACCCCTCCACTTT
j_gene: TRBJ1-6
abundance: NA
v_gene: TRBV19
d_gene: TRBD1

CDR3aa: CASSYGGSSYNEQFF
CDR3nt: TGTGCCAGCAGTTACGGCGGGAGCTCCTACAATGAGCAGTTCTTC
j_gene: TRBJ2-1
abundance: NA
v_gene: TRBV6-6
d_gene: TRBD2

CDR3aa: CASSPRQRNTIYF
CDR3nt: TGTGCCAGCAGCCCCCGGCAGAGAAACACCATATATTTT
j_gene: TRBJ1-3
abundance: NA
v_gene: TRBV7-2
d_gene: NA

CDR3aa: CASSPNGRTALGYTF
CDR3nt: TGCGCCAGCAGCCCCAATGGACGGACAGCGTTGGGCTACACCTTC
j_gene: TRBJ1-2
abundance: once
v_gene: TRBV5-1
d_gene: NA

CDR3aa: CASNVGTGLYNEQFF
CDR3nt: TGCGCCAGCAATGTGGGGACAGGACTCTACAATGAGCAGTTCTTC
j_gene: TRBJ2-1
abundance: NA
v_gene: TRBV5-1
d_gene: TRBD1

CDR3aa: CASSPGPSYEQYF
CDR3nt: TGTGCCAGCAGCCCGGGACCGAGCTACGAGCAGTACTTC
j_gene: TRBJ2-7
abundance: few
v_gene: TRBV11-1
d_gene: NA

CDR3aa: CASTVFAPSPSANYGYTF
CDR3nt: TGTGCCAGCACCGTTTTTGCCCCATCCCCTTCAGCTAACTATGGCTACACCTTC
j_gene: TRBJ1-2
abundance: NA
v_gene: TRBV7-8
d_gene: NA

CDR3aa: CATSRVGQESYEQYF
CDR3nt: TGTGCCACCAGCAGAGTCGGACAGGAGTCCTACGAGCAGTACTTC
j_gene: TRBJ2-7
abundance: NA
v_gene: TRBV15
d_gene: TRBD1

CDR3aa: CASSLGPTSYYEQYF
CDR3nt: TGTGCCAGCAGCTTGGGCCCGACATCATACTACGAGCAGTACTTC
j_gene: TRBJ2-7
abundance: NA
v_gene: TRBV5-6
d_gene: NA

CDR3aa: CASRITGATDTQYF
CDR3nt: TGTGCCAGCAGAATTACAGGGGCCACAGATACGCAGTATTTT
j_gene: TRBJ2-3
abundance: NA
v_gene: TRBV27
d_gene: TRBD1

CDR3aa: CASSFRGPGQETQYF
CDR3nt: TGTGCCAGCAGCTTTCGGGGGCCGGGGCAAGAGACCCAGTACTTC
j_gene: TRBJ2-5
abundance: NA
v_gene: TRBV5-4
d_gene: NA

CDR3aa: CASSFARGDTGELFF
CDR3nt: TGTGCCAGCAGCTTCGCCAGGGGCGACACCGGGGAGCTGTTTTTT
j_gene: TRBJ2-2
abundance: NA
v_gene: TRBV7-2
d_gene: NA